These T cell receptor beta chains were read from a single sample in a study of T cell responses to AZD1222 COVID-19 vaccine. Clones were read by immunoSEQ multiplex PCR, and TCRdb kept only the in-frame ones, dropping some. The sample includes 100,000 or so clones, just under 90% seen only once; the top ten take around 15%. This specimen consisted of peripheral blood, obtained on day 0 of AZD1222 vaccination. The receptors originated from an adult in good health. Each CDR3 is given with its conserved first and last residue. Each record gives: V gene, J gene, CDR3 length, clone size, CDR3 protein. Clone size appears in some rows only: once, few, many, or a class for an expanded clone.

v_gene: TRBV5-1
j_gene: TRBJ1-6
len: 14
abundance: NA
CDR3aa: CASSLADTNSPLHF

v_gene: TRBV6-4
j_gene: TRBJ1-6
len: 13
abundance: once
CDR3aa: CASSDSSGSPLHF

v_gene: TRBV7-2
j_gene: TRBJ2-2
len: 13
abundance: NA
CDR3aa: CASSLAGIGELFF

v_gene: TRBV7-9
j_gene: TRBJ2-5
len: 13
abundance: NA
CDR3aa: CASSSRGGKGQYF

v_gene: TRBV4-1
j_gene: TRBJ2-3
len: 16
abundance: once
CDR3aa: CATSRGGESSTDTQYF

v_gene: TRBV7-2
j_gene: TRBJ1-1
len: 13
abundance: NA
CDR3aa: CASSSREVTEAFF

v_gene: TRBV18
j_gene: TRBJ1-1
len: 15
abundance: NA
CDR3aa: CASSQSQGEYTEAFF

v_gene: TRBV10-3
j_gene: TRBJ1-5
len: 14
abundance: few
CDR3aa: CAIQGEGVSQPQHF

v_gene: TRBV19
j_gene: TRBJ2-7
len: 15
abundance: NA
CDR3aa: CASSIGAADTWEQYF

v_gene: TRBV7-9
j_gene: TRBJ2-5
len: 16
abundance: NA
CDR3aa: CASSLGAGGGFGTQYF

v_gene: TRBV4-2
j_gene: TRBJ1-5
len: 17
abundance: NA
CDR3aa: CASSQGGPDSDHQPQHF

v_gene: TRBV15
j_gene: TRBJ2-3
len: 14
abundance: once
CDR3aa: CATSRDDITDTQYF

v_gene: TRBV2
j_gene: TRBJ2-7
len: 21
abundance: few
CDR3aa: CASRGLPQGALIRRASYEQYF

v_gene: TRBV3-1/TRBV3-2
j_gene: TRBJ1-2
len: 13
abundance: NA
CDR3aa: CASSAQGGHGYTF

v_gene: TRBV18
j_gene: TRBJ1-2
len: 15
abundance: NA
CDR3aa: CASSPRTGDNYGYTF